These T cell receptor beta chains were read from a single sample in a study of blood T cell repertoires in COVID-19. Measured with immunoSEQ multiplex PCR; TCRdb has only the in-frame clones, and not every one. The data show over 200,000 clones, approximately 80% seen once. The sample taken for sequencing was peripheral blood. These receptors came from a woman older than 75 with COVID-19, enrolled during active disease. CDR3s include the opening cysteine and the closing phenylalanine or tryptophan. A D gene is named only where the DNA matches it firmly. For some rows the clone size is stated as once, few or many, or as a class when expanded; others skip it.

d_call: -; v_call: TRBV4-1; j_call: TRBJ1-5; clone_size: -; cdr3_aa: CASSQGGGYSNQPQHF; cdr3_nt: TGCGCCAGCAGCCAAGGGGGGGGGTATAGCAATCAGCCCCAGCATTTT
d_call: -; v_call: TRBV4-2; j_call: TRBJ2-3; clone_size: many; cdr3_aa: CASSAFGGLTSTDTQYF; cdr3_nt: TGTGCCAGCAGTGCCTTCGGGGGGCTCACTAGCACAGATACGCAGTATTTT
d_call: TRBD1; v_call: TRBV5-1; j_call: TRBJ1-3; clone_size: -; cdr3_aa: CASSYAGTAGNTIYF; cdr3_nt: TGCGCCAGCAGCTACGCCGGGACAGCAGGAAACACCATATATTTT
d_call: -; v_call: TRBV5-3; j_call: TRBJ1-1; clone_size: -; cdr3_aa: CARSSWIPGQPNTEAFF; cdr3_nt: TGTGCCAGAAGCTCGTGGATACCGGGACAACCGAACACTGAAGCTTTCTTT
d_call: -; v_call: TRBV11-2; j_call: TRBJ2-1; clone_size: -; cdr3_aa: CASSARASGPRGPFF; cdr3_nt: TGTGCCAGCAGCGCTAGGGCTAGCGGGCCGAGGGGGCCGTTCTTC
d_call: -; v_call: TRBV5-5; j_call: TRBJ2-7; clone_size: few; cdr3_aa: CASSLGTIPSEQYF; cdr3_nt: TGTGCCAGCAGCTTGGGGACTATTCCATCCGAGCAGTACTTC
d_call: TRBD2; v_call: TRBV18; j_call: TRBJ2-1; clone_size: -; cdr3_aa: CASSPPRTSGKTYNEQFF; cdr3_nt: TGTGCCAGCTCACCCCCCAGGACTAGCGGGAAAACCTACAATGAGCAGTTCTTC
d_call: TRBD1; v_call: TRBV5-4; j_call: TRBJ2-5; clone_size: -; cdr3_aa: CASSLRQGVEETQYF; cdr3_nt: TGTGCCAGCAGCTTGCGACAGGGAGTAGAAGAGACCCAGTACTTC
d_call: -; v_call: TRBV13; j_call: TRBJ1-1; clone_size: -; cdr3_aa: CASSPTAGGRTNTEAFF; cdr3_nt: TGTGCCAGCAGCCCCACAGCGGGGGGGAGGACGAACACTGAAGCTTTCTTT
d_call: -; v_call: TRBV30; j_call: TRBJ1-2; clone_size: -; cdr3_aa: CAWSGKAHGYTF; cdr3_nt: TGTGCCTGGAGTGGTAAAGCGCACGGCTACACCTTC
d_call: -; v_call: TRBV6-4; j_call: TRBJ2-3; clone_size: few; cdr3_aa: CASSVGPRGDTQYF; cdr3_nt: TGTGCCAGCAGTGTGGGACCTCGGGGGGATACGCAGTATTTT
d_call: TRBD2; v_call: TRBV5-4; j_call: TRBJ2-1; clone_size: once; cdr3_aa: CASSRTSATYNEQFF; cdr3_nt: TGTGCCAGCAGCCGGACTAGCGCTACCTACAATGAGCAGTTCTTC
d_call: TRBD2; v_call: TRBV4-1; j_call: TRBJ2-7; clone_size: few; cdr3_aa: CASSQELAEIYEQYF; cdr3_nt: TGCGCCAGCAGCCAAGAGCTAGCGGAGATCTACGAGCAGTACTTC
d_call: TRBD1; v_call: TRBV19; j_call: TRBJ1-2; clone_size: -; cdr3_aa: CASRNLQGIGYTF; cdr3_nt: TGTGCCAGTAGGAACCTACAGGGGATAGGCTACACCTTC
d_call: -; v_call: TRBV24-1; j_call: TRBJ2-3; clone_size: -; cdr3_aa: CATRAGRADTQYF; cdr3_nt: TGTGCCACCCGAGCCGGCAGGGCAGATACGCAGTATTTT
d_call: TRBD2; v_call: TRBV7-9; j_call: TRBJ2-2; clone_size: once; cdr3_aa: CASSLELAGGWELFF; cdr3_nt: TGTGCCAGCAGCTTAGAACTAGCGGGAGGGTGGGAGCTGTTTTTT
d_call: -; v_call: TRBV4-1; j_call: TRBJ1-6; clone_size: -; cdr3_aa: CASSQDWPGLNSPLHF; cdr3_nt: TGCGCCAGCAGCCAAGATTGGCCGGGACTCAATTCACCCCTCCACTTT
d_call: -; v_call: TRBV6-5; j_call: TRBJ2-1; clone_size: few; cdr3_aa: CASTHGEKQFF; cdr3_nt: TGTGCCAGCACCCATGGAGAGAAGCAGTTCTTC
d_call: -; v_call: TRBV7-9; j_call: TRBJ2-3; clone_size: -; cdr3_aa: CASSLSASSDTQYF; cdr3_nt: TGTGCCAGCAGCTTATCTGCGAGCTCCGATACGCAGTATTTT
d_call: TRBD1; v_call: TRBV19; j_call: TRBJ1-5; clone_size: -; cdr3_aa: CASSGQGYSNQPQHF; cdr3_nt: TGTGCCAGTAGCGGACAGGGATATAGCAATCAGCCCCAGCATTTT
d_call: -; v_call: TRBV9; j_call: TRBJ1-4; clone_size: -; cdr3_aa: CASSVGPELSLGEKLFF; cdr3_nt: TGTGCCAGCAGCGTAGGCCCGGAGCTTTCTCTTGGTGAAAAACTGTTTTTT
d_call: -; v_call: TRBV29-1; j_call: TRBJ2-7; clone_size: -; cdr3_aa: CSATSTSYEQYF; cdr3_nt: TGCAGCGCAACCTCGACTTCCTACGAGCAGTACTTC
d_call: TRBD2; v_call: TRBV7-3; j_call: TRBJ2-3; clone_size: -; cdr3_aa: CASSPGRAGVSTQYF; cdr3_nt: TGTGCCAGCAGCCCCGGGCGAGCGGGAGTGAGTACGCAGTATTTT
d_call: -; v_call: TRBV5-5; j_call: TRBJ1-1; clone_size: -; cdr3_aa: CASSMGQNTEAFF; cdr3_nt: TGTGCCAGCAGCATGGGACAGAACACTGAAGCTTTCTTT
d_call: TRBD1; v_call: TRBV9; j_call: TRBJ2-2; clone_size: -; cdr3_aa: CASSPGTGGRTGELFF; cdr3_nt: TGTGCCAGCAGCCCTGGGACAGGGGGGCGTACCGGGGAGCTGTTTTTT
d_call: TRBD1; v_call: TRBV15; j_call: TRBJ1-4; clone_size: -; cdr3_aa: CATSTDRATNEKLFF; cdr3_nt: TGTGCCACCAGCACCGACAGGGCAACTAATGAAAAACTGTTTTTT
d_call: TRBD1; v_call: TRBV3-1/TRBV3-2; j_call: TRBJ2-3; clone_size: -; cdr3_aa: CASSQRQGADTQYF; cdr3_nt: TGTGCCAGCAGCCAGAGACAGGGTGCAGATACGCAGTATTTT
d_call: -; v_call: TRBV21-1; j_call: TRBJ1-4; clone_size: few; cdr3_aa: CASSRWDRRKLFF; cdr3_nt: TGTGCCAGCAGCAGATGGGACAGACGGAAACTGTTTTTT
d_call: -; v_call: TRBV12-3/TRBV12-4; j_call: TRBJ2-2; clone_size: -; cdr3_aa: CASRDRTGGELFF; cdr3_nt: TGTGCCAGCAGGGACCGAACGGGAGGGGAGCTGTTTTTT
d_call: -; v_call: TRBV18; j_call: TRBJ2-7; clone_size: -; cdr3_aa: CASSRSGSRDEQYF; cdr3_nt: TGTGCCAGCTCGCGATCCGGGAGCAGAGACGAGCAGTACTTC
d_call: -; v_call: TRBV12-3/TRBV12-4; j_call: TRBJ1-2; clone_size: -; cdr3_aa: CASSLGNYGYTF; cdr3_nt: TGTGCCAGCAGTTTGGGCAACTATGGCTACACCTTC
d_call: TRBD2; v_call: TRBV11-2; j_call: TRBJ2-1; clone_size: few; cdr3_aa: CASSLRQGGRVSIGNEQFF; cdr3_nt: TGTGCCAGCAGCTTAAGGCAGGGCGGGAGGGTGTCTATCGGGAATGAGCAGTTCTTC
d_call: -; v_call: TRBV6-5; j_call: TRBJ2-7; clone_size: -; cdr3_aa: CAVPPSTGPYEQYF; cdr3_nt: TGTGCCGTTCCACCTTCGACAGGCCCCTACGAGCAGTACTTC
d_call: -; v_call: TRBV7-8; j_call: TRBJ1-1; clone_size: -; cdr3_aa: CASSLQGMDTEAFF; cdr3_nt: TGTGCCAGCAGCTTACAGGGTATGGACACTGAAGCTTTCTTT
d_call: -; v_call: TRBV3-1/TRBV3-2; j_call: TRBJ1-1; clone_size: -; cdr3_aa: CASGGPHENTEAFF; cdr3_nt: TGTGCCAGCGGCGGCCCCCACGAGAACACTGAAGCTTTCTTT
d_call: TRBD1; v_call: TRBV7-3; j_call: TRBJ2-7; clone_size: -; cdr3_aa: CASSPDRDRGREQYF; cdr3_nt: TGTGCCAGCAGCCCGGACCGGGACAGGGGGCGAGAGCAGTACTTC
d_call: -; v_call: TRBV12-3/TRBV12-4; j_call: TRBJ1-5; clone_size: -; cdr3_aa: CASSLIGDQPQHF; cdr3_nt: TGTGCCAGCAGTTTGATAGGGGATCAGCCCCAGCATTTT
d_call: -; v_call: TRBV5-1; j_call: TRBJ1-1; clone_size: -; cdr3_aa: CASSLGGSGTEAFF; cdr3_nt: TGCGCCAGCAGCTTGGGAGGGTCCGGCACTGAAGCTTTCTTT
d_call: -; v_call: TRBV20-1; j_call: TRBJ1-2; clone_size: -; cdr3_aa: CSAREGEVGGYTF; cdr3_nt: TGCAGTGCTCGTGAGGGGGAGGTGGGTGGCTACACCTTC
d_call: -; v_call: TRBV6-5; j_call: TRBJ2-7; clone_size: few; cdr3_aa: CASTESEYYEQYF; cdr3_nt: TGTGCCAGCACCGAAAGCGAGTACTACGAGCAGTACTTC
d_call: TRBD2; v_call: TRBV7-9; j_call: TRBJ2-2; clone_size: few; cdr3_aa: CASSSVVGGDTGELFF; cdr3_nt: TGTGCCAGCAGCTCGGTAGTGGGAGGGGACACCGGGGAGCTGTTTTTT
d_call: -; v_call: TRBV3-1/TRBV3-2; j_call: TRBJ1-1; clone_size: -; cdr3_aa: CASSQDLGGEGVAFF; cdr3_nt: TGTGCCAGCAGCCAAGATCTGGGGGGAGAAGGTGTGGCTTTCTTT
d_call: TRBD2; v_call: TRBV9; j_call: TRBJ2-7; clone_size: -; cdr3_aa: CASSVDSGRIREQYF; cdr3_nt: TGTGCCAGCAGCGTAGATAGCGGGAGGATCCGCGAGCAGTACTTC
d_call: -; v_call: TRBV3-1/TRBV3-2; j_call: TRBJ1-1; clone_size: -; cdr3_aa: CASSQGHLNTEAFF; cdr3_nt: TGTGCCAGCAGCCAAGGACACCTGAACACTGAAGCTTTCTTT
d_call: -; v_call: TRBV4-1; j_call: TRBJ1-1; clone_size: -; cdr3_aa: CASSPDKNTEAFF; cdr3_nt: TGCGCCAGCAGCCCAGATAAGAACACTGAAGCTTTCTTT
d_call: TRBD1; v_call: TRBV7-9; j_call: TRBJ1-4; clone_size: -; cdr3_aa: CASSSHHRGRAEKLFF; cdr3_nt: TGTGCCAGCAGCTCGCACCACAGGGGGCGCGCTGAAAAACTGTTTTTT
d_call: -; v_call: TRBV25-1; j_call: TRBJ2-2; clone_size: -; cdr3_aa: CASSESRVITGELFF; cdr3_nt: TGTGCCAGCAGTGAATCCAGGGTGATCACCGGGGAGCTGTTTTTT
d_call: -; v_call: TRBV18; j_call: TRBJ1-1; clone_size: -; cdr3_aa: CASSPSTGTEAFF; cdr3_nt: TGTGCCAGCTCACCATCGACAGGAACTGAAGCTTTCTTT
d_call: -; v_call: TRBV6-6; j_call: TRBJ1-4; clone_size: -; cdr3_aa: CAGRRSNEKLFF; cdr3_nt: TGTGCCGGGCGGAGGTCTAATGAAAAACTGTTTTTT
d_call: -; v_call: TRBV3-1/TRBV3-2; j_call: TRBJ2-2; clone_size: -; cdr3_aa: CASSQLRLPGELFF; cdr3_nt: TGTGCCAGCAGCCAGTTACGGTTGCCCGGGGAGCTGTTTTTT
d_call: TRBD1; v_call: TRBV5-1; j_call: TRBJ1-6; clone_size: few; cdr3_aa: CASSEDRGSSPLHF; cdr3_nt: TGCGCCAGCAGCGAGGACAGGGGAAGTTCACCCCTCCACTTT
d_call: -; v_call: TRBV18; j_call: TRBJ1-6; clone_size: -; cdr3_aa: CASSSTGKGSPLHF; cdr3_nt: TGTGCCAGCTCATCTACAGGGAAGGGCTCACCCCTCCACTTT
d_call: -; v_call: TRBV6-5; j_call: TRBJ1-2; clone_size: -; cdr3_aa: CASSPNRASNYGYTF; cdr3_nt: TGTGCCAGCAGTCCAAACAGGGCTTCAAACTATGGCTACACCTTC